This record concerns one TCR beta chain sequence. Its antigen is currently not known. Base qualities are not recorded, but no much larger clone differs from it by a single base. From a lookup of the germline V gene (reference sequence), CDR1 and CDR2 are LNHDA and SQIVND. From its cysteine to its phenylalanine, the CDR3 spans 14 amino acids. The retained sequence is limited to the CDR3, 42 bases, with the frame set at the first base. Trimmed from V: 8 bases; trimmed from J: 3 bases; junction bases lacking a gene match: 7. What this sample's treatment or condition label stands for: preoperative locoregional IRX-2 cytokine immunotherapy. The samples were obtained from a phase Ib study that tested preoperative, locoregional IRX-2 cytokine immunotherapy designed to prime immune responses. The donors were early-stage breast cancer patients who were given IRX-2 prior to surgery. This sample is drawn from a study of preoperative IRX-2 immunotherapy in early breast cancer (dated 2019 in TCRdb).

Libraries were prepared through the immunoSEQ multiplex PCR assay. The source is immuneACCESS, and TCRdb retained only in-frame sequences with V and J called. Part of the clones is not carried over; for the studies checked, unresolved V genes explain less than half of this, and the remainder is unexplained. The sample profile shows almost 35,000 clones; nearly 95% of them were found once. The ten largest clones represent about 6% of the sample. The chain is encoded by TRBV19 joined to TRBJ1-5; 7 central bases correspond to TRBD1. This sequence originates from a human donor with breast cancer. Collection of the sample occurred from a patient treated with IRX-2 immunotherapy. CDR3 protein: CASATGIDNQPQHF. The bases read TGTGCCAGTGCGACAGGGATTGACAATCAGCCCCAGCATTTT.